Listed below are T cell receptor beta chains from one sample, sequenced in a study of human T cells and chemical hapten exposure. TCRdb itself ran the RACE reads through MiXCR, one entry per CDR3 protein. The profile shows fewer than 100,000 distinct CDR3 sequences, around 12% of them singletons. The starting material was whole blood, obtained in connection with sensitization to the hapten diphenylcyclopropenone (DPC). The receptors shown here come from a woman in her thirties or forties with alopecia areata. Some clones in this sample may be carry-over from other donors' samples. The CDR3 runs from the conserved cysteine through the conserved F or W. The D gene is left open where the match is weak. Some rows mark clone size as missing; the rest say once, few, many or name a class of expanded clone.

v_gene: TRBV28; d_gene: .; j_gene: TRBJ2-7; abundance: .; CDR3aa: CASSIPVPPYEQYF; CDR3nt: TGTGCCAGCAGCATACCGGTACCGCCCTACGAGCAGTACTTC
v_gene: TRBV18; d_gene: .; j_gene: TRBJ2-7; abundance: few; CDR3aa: CASSPPYNSYEQYF; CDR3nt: TGTGCCAGCTCACCACCCTACAACTCCTACGAGCAGTACTTC
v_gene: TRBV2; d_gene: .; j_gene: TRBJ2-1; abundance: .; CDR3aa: CASTVNEQFF; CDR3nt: TGTGCCAGCACCGTCAATGAGCAGTTCTTC
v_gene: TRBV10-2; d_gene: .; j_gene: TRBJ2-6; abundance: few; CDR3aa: CASRVIGRHSGANVLTF; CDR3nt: TGCGCCAGCAGAGTAATTGGACGGCACTCTGGGGCCAACGTCCTGACTTTC
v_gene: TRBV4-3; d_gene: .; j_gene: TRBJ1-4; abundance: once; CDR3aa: CASSQTWGPNEKLFF; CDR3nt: TGCGCCAGCAGCCAGACCTGGGGGCCTAATGAAAAACTGTTTTTT
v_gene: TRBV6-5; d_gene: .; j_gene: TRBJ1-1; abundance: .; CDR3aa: CASSSWTVMNTEAFF; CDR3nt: TGTGCCAGCAGTTCCTGGACAGTCATGAACACTGAAGCTTTCTTT
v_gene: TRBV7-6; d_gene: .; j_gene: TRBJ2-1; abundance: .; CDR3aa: CASSLLVGRDYNEQFF; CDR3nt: TGTGCCAGCAGCTTGCTCGTGGGCAGGGACTACAATGAGCAGTTCTTC
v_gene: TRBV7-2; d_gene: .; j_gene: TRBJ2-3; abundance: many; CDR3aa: CASSLDPQNPSTDTQYF; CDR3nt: TGTGCCAGCAGCTTAGACCCACAGAACCCTAGCACAGATACGCAGTATTTT
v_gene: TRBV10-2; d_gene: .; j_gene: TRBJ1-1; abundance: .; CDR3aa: CASSEWDTEAFF; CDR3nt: TGCGCCAGCAGTGAGTGGGACACTGAAGCTTTCTTT
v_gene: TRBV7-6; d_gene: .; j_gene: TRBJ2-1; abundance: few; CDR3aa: CASSTVGYEQFF; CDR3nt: TGTGCCAGCAGCACCGTGGGCTATGAGCAGTTCTTC
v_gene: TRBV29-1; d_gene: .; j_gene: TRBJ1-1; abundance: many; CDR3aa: CSVEEAPAAFF; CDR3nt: TGCAGCGTTGAAGAGGCACCAGCGGCTTTCTTT
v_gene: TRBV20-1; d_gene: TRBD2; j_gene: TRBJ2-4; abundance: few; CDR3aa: CSARRGSGKDIQYF; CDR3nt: TGCAGTGCTAGAAGGGGTAGCGGGAAAGACATTCAGTACTTC
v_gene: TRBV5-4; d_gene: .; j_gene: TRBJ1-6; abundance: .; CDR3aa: CASSLADRGISPLHF; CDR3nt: TGTGCCAGCAGCTTGGCGGACCGAGGGATTTCACCCCTCCACTTT
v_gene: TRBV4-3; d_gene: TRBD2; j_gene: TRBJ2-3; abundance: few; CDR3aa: CASSQVSGRDTDTQYF; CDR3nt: TGCGCCAGCAGCCAAGTGTCCGGGAGGGACACAGATACGCAGTATTTT